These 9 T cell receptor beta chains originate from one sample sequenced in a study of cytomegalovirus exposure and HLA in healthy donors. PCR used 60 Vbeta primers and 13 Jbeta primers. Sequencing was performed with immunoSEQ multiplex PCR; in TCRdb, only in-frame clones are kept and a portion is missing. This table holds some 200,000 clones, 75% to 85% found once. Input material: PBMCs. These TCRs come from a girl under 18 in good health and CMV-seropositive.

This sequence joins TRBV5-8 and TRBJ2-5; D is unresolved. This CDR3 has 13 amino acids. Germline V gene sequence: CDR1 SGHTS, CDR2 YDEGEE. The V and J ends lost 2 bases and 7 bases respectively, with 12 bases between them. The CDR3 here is CASSLPARGTQYF. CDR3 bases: TGTGCCAGCAGCTTACCGGCCCGAGGGACCCAGTACTTC.

The DNA for the CDR3 is TGTGCCAGCAGTGGACGGAGCAGCTTCAATGAGCAGTTCTTC. As protein: CASSGRSSFNEQFF. The chain carries TRBV2 and TRBJ2-1; D gene ambiguous. V was shortened by 4 bases and J by 6 bases, with 13 bases between the two germline ends. The CDR3 is made up of 14 amino acids. Germline lookup yields CDR1 SNHLY and CDR2 FYNNEI.

The CDR3 here is CASSLLSGQAFYEQYF. In nucleotides, the CDR3 is TGTGCCAGCAGCCTACTCTCTGGGCAGGCCTTCTACGAGCAGTACTTC. This chain connects TRBV5-5 to TRBJ2-7; D gene unclear. The length of the CDR3 is 16 residues. Trimming took 4 bases from V and 3 from J, leaving 20 bases between them. Germline loops: CDR1 SGHKS, CDR2 YYEKEE (reference sequence).

Here the CDR3 DNA reads TGTGCCTGGAGTGTATCTGACAGGATTAATTCACCCCTCCACTTT. Translated, it gives CAWSVSDRINSPLHF. This chain links TRBV30 with TRBJ1-6; TRBD1 is a possible D gene (6 bases). Deletions cut 0 bases from V and 6 bases from J, with 12 bases between. Germline V gives CDR1 GTSNPN, CDR2 SVGIG (reference sequence). The CDR3 runs to 15 residues.

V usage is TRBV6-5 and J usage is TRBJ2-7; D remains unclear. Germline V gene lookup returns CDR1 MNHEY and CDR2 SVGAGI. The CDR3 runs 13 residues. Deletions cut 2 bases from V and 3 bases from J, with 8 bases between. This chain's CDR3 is CASSYGLVYEQYF. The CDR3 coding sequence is TGTGCCAGCAGTTACGGCCTGGTCTACGAGCAGTACTTC.

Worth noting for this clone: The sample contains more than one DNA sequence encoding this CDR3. The CDR3 DNA follows: TGCAGCGTCGACAGGGTTGCAGATACGCAGTATTTT. Encoded protein: CSVDRVADTQYF. V usage is TRBV29-1 and J usage is TRBJ2-3; 7 bases fit TRBD1. The CDR3 sequence is 12 residues long. Germline trimming cut 6 bases from V and 4 bases from J; bases unmatched to any gene: 4. Germline V gene lookup returns CDR1 SQVTM and CDR2 ANQGSEA.

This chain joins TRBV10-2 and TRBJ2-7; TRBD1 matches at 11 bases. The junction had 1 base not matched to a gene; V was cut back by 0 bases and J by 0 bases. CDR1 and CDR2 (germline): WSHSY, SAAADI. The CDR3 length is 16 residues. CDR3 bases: TGCGCCAGCAGTGAGTCCGGGACAGGGGGCTCCTACGAGCAGTACTTC. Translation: CASSESGTGGSYEQYF.

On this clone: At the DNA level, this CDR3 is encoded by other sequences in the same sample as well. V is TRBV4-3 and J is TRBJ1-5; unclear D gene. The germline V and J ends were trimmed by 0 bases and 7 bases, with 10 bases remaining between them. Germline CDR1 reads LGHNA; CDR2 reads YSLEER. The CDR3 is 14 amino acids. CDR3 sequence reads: CASSQDLRGQPQHF. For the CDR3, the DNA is TGCGCCAGCAGCCAAGATTTGAGAGGCCAGCCCCAGCATTTT.

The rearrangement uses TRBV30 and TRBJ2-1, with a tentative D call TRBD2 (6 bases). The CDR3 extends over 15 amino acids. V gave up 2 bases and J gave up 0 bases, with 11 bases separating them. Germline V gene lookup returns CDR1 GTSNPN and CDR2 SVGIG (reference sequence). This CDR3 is CAWSFPGVSYNEQFF. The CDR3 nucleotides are TGTGCCTGGAGTTTCCCGGGGGTCTCCTACAATGAGCAGTTCTTC.